These 16 T cell receptor beta chains share one sample of origin, sequenced in a study of breast tumors, draining lymph nodes, adjacent tissues listed by TCRdb under 2016. Receptor amplification or capture employed multiplex PCR. This sample was sequenced with an Illumina HiSeq 2000. Starting from the raw public reads, TCRdb applied fastp trimming at Q25, assembled clones with MiXCR and retained in-frame beta chains. A single entry per CDR3 protein holds the most common genes and DNA from its merged rows. This sample comprises approximately 280,000 distinct CDR3 sequences, 30% to 35% of them detected only once. 0.85% to 1.3% of the sample is in the top ten clones. The lymph node samples were taken from the axillary draining lymph nodes of breast cancer patients. Sequencing was performed on axillary lymph node tissue. The source of these receptors is a female donor with breast cancer. Some clones in this sample may be carry-over from other donors' samples.

This clonotype was recorded many times. The chain employs TRBV5-1 and TRBJ2-1; TRBD2 aligns across 11 bases. Germline lookup yields CDR1 SGHRS and CDR2 YFSETQ. The CDR3 spans 16 residues. After removal of 2 bases from V and 4 bases from J, the junction contained 5 bases not matched to a gene. This CDR3 is CASSFTGTSGYNEQFF. The CDR3 DNA reads as TGCGCCAGCAGCTTCACCGGGACTAGCGGATACAATGAGCAGTTCTTC.

The chain recombines TRBV3-1 with TRBJ1-5; 9 bases are a match to TRBD1. The V and J ends lost 2 bases and 0 bases, in that order; junction bases with no gene match: 2. The CDR3 is 16 amino acids. The germline V gene encodes CDR1 LGHDT and CDR2 YNNKEL (reference sequence). The CDR3 DNA reads TGTGCCAGCAGCCAATGGACAGGGGATAGCAATCAGCCCCAGCATTTT. It translates to CASSQWTGDSNQPQHF.

The chain carries TRBV30 and TRBJ1-2; 8 nucleotides match TRBD1. Germline V lookup: CDR1 GTSNPN, CDR2 SVGIG (reference sequence). CDR3 length: 12 residues. The V and J ends lost 4 bases and 7 bases, in that order; junction bases with no gene match: 5. The CDR3 sequence is CAWTGGEAGYTF. The DNA of the CDR3 is TGTGCCTGGACAGGGGGCGAGGCTGGCTACACCTTC.

As for this clonotype: The conserved phenylalanine or tryptophan normally closing the CDR3 is absent here, so this likely arose from a read error. The rearrangement joins TRBV6-4 to TRBJ2-5; 9 nucleotides agree with TRBD2. The CDR3 loop spans 15 amino acids. Germline loops: CDR1 MRHNA, CDR2 SNTAGT. With 5 bases clipped from V and 5 bases from J, the junction kept 9 bases outside the gene matches. The CDR3 here is CASSYGGLAGETQYL. CDR3 DNA sequence: TGTGCCAGCAGTTACGGGGGACTAGCAGGGGAGACCCAGTACCTC.

This clonotype was seen repeatedly, ten times or more. The CDR3 spells CASSFVQGPSYNEQFF. The CDR3 coding sequence is TGTGCCAGCAGTTTTGTTCAGGGACCCTCCTACAATGAGCAGTTCTTC. The chain carries TRBV12-3 or TRBV12-4 and TRBJ2-1; tentatively, D is TRBD1 or TRBD2 (5 bases each). This CDR3 has 16 amino acids. V was clipped by 3 bases and J by 0 bases, with 12 bases between them.

Concerning this clonotype: A junction end diverges from the germline sequence, so it may reflect a read error. The CDR3 region is CTSSDGGYEQFF. CDR3 bases: TGTACCAGCAGCGATGGGGGCTACGAGCAGTTCTTC. This sequence joins TRBV12-3 or TRBV12-4 and TRBJ2-1; tentative D call: TRBD1 (6 bases). CDR3 size: 12 residues.

Concerning this clonotype: Since a much larger clone is just one base distant, this may be a read error. The chain carries TRBV12-3 or TRBV12-4 and TRBJ2-1; 8 nucleotides line up with TRBD2. This CDR3 contains 12 residues. The CDR3 DNA reads as TGTGCCGGCAGTTCACGACTAGCGGAGCAGTTCTTC. Its protein product is CAGSSRLAEQFF.

In this sample, this clonotype turned up many times. V is TRBV20-1 and J is TRBJ1-6; TRBD1 matches at 7 bases. The CDR3 is 13 amino acids. The germline CDR1 and CDR2 sequences are DFQATT and SNEGSKA (reference sequence). Germline trimming cut 7 bases from V and 8 bases from J; bases unmatched to any gene: 8. In DNA form, the CDR3 reads TGCAGTGGTATCGACAGGGAGGATTCACCCCTCCACTTT. Translated: CSGIDREDSPLHF.

This clonotype was picked up a small number of times. This clone may be a read error of a much larger clone one base away. This chain uses TRBV20-1 with TRBJ2-1; D unresolved. CDR3 length: 12 amino acids. Germline CDR1 DFQATT, CDR2 SNEGSKA (reference sequence). CDR3 bases: TGCAGTGCTAGGGACGAATACAATGAGCCGTTCTTC. Its protein is CSARDEYNEPFF.

This clonotype was counted ten times or more. The V and J genes are TRBV7-2 and TRBJ1-6; D call uncertain. CDR3 length: 15 residues. Germline CDR1 is SGHTA and CDR2 is FQGNSA. Trimming took off 2 bases at V and 1 base at J, with 6 bases between the two ends. In DNA, the CDR3 is TGTGCCAGCAGCTTATTGAGGTCCTATAATTCACCCCTCCACTTT. The encoded protein is CASSLLRSYNSPLHF.

Ten or more counts support this clonotype. The rearrangement uses TRBV20-1 and TRBJ1-2; D remains unclear. The CDR3 consists of 18 residues. Trimming left V 2 bases short and J 3 bases short, with 25 bases between. Germline CDR1 reads DFQATT; CDR2 reads SNEGSKA (reference sequence). CDR3 sequence reads: CSARPLERRLPADYGYTF. CDR3 DNA sequence: TGCAGTGCTAGACCTCTGGAGAGGCGGCTGCCAGCGGACTATGGCTACACCTTC.

Comments on this clonotype: This may be a read error, as it is one base from a much larger clone. This chain joins TRBV7-9 and TRBJ1-2; TRBD1 is a possible D gene (6 bases). This CDR3 spans 15 amino acids. Germline V CDR1 and CDR2: SEHNR, FQNEAQ (reference sequence). CDR3: CASSKQGRTNYGYPF. CDR3 in DNA: TGTGCCAGCAGCAAACAGGGACGGACTAACTATGGCTACCCCTTC.

This clonotype was observed a few times. The chain is built from TRBV28 and TRBJ2-7; tentatively, D is TRBD1 (6 bases). The CDR3 covers 13 residues. Per the germline V gene, CDR1 is MDHEN and CDR2 is SYDVKM. V lost 6 bases, J lost 3 bases, and 12 bases lay in between. CDR3 amino acids: CASRGAPGYEQYF. The CDR3 coding sequence is TGTGCCAGCAGGGGGGCGCCGGGCTACGAGCAGTACTTC.

This clonotype was found many times. The gene calls are TRBV10-3 and TRBJ1-4; 8 bases are a match to TRBD1. The CDR3 consists of 15 residues. J gave up 7 bases and V 6 bases, and 10 bases lay outside the gene matches. The germline gives CDR1 ENHRY, CDR2 SYGVKD. CDR3 protein: CAISNRTGGGEKLFF. The CDR3 DNA is TGTGCCATCAGCAATCGCACAGGGGGAGGTGAAAAACTGTTTTTT.

As for this clonotype: A much larger clone is a single base away; this may be a read error. This chain connects TRBV11-2 to TRBJ1-2, with D unclear. There are 14 residues in the CDR3. Germline lookup yields CDR1 SGHAT and CDR2 FQNNGV. The CDR3 loop is CASSLSGGFYGYAF. DNA of the CDR3: TGTGCCAGCAGCTTATCCGGAGGCTTCTATGGCTACGCCTTC.

This clonotype has a count of ten or more. The chain carries TRBV20-1 and TRBJ1-2; TRBD1 matches at 9 bases. Germline CDR1 reads DFQATT; CDR2 reads SNEGSKA (reference sequence). The CDR3 runs 15 residues. J lost 6 bases, V lost 3 bases, and 11 bases had no gene match. CDR3: CSASPGQGLDDGYTF. The CDR3 region has the DNA TGCAGTGCTAGCCCGGGACAGGGTTTGGATGATGGCTACACCTTC.